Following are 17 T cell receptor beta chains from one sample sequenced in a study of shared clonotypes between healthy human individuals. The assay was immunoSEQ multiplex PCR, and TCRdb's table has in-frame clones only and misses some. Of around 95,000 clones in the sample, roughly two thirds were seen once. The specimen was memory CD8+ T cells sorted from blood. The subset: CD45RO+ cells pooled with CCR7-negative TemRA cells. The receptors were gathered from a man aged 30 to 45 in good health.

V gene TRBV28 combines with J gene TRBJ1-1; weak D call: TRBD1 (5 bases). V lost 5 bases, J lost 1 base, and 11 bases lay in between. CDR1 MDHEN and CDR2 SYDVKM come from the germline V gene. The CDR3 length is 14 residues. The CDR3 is CASSQRGGNTEAFF. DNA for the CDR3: TGTGCCAGCAGTCAGAGGGGTGGGAACACTGAAGCTTTCTTT.

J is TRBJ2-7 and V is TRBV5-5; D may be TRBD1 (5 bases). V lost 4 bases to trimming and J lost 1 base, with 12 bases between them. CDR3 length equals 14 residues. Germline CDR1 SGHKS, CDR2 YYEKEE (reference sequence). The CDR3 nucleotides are TGTGCCAGCAGCCCAGGGTATGGTTCCTACGAGCAGTACTTC. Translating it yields CASSPGYGSYEQYF. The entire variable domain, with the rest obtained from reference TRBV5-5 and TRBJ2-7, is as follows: DAGVTQSPTHLIKTRGQQVTLRCSPISGHKSVSWYQQVLGQGPQFIFQYYEKEERGRGNFPDRFSARQFPNYSSELNVNALLLGDSALYLCASSPGYGSYEQYFGPGTRLTVT.

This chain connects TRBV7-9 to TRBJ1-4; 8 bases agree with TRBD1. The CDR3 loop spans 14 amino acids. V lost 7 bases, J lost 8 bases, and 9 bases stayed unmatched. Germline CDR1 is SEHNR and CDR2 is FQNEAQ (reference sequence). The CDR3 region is CASNPGQEYEKLFF. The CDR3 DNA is TGTGCCAGCAACCCGGGACAGGAGTACGAAAAACTGTTTTTT.

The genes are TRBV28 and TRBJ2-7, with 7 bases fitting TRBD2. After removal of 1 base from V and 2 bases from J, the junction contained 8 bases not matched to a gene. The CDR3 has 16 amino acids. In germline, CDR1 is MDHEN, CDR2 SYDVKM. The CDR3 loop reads CASSLLATSWTYEQYF. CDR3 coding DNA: TGTGCCAGCAGTTTATTGGCGACTAGCTGGACCTACGAGCAGTACTTC.

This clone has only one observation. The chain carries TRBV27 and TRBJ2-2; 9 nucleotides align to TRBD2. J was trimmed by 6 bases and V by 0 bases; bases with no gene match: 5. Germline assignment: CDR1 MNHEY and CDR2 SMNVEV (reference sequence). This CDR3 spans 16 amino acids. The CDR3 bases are TGTGCCAGCAGTTTATCTAGCGGGAGTTGGGCCGGGGAGCTGTTTTTT. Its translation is CASSLSSGSWAGELFF.

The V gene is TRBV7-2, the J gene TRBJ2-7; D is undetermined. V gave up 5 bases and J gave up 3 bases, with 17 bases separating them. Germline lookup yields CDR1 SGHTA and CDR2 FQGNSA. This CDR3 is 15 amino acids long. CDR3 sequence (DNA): TGTGCCAGCAGCGCAGGCCTAGGTTTCTACTACGAGCAGTACTTC. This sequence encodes CASSAGLGFYYEQYF.

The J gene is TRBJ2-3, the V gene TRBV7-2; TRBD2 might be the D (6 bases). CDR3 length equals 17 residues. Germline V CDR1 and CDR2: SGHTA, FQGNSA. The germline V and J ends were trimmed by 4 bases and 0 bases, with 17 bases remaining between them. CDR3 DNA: TGTGCCAGCAGCTCGAGCCAGACTAGTTTGAGCACAGATACGCAGTATTTT. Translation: CASSSSQTSLSTDTQYF.

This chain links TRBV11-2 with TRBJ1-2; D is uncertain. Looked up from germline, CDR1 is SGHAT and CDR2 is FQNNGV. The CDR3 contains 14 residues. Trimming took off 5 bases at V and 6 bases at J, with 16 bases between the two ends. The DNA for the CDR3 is TGTGCCAGCAGCCCCGAGTCCGGGATTCATGGCTACACCTTC. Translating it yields CASSPESGIHGYTF.

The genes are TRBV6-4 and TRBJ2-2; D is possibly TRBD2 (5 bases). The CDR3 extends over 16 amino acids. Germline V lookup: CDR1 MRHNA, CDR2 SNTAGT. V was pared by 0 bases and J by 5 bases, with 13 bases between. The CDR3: CASSDSSGEGTGELFF. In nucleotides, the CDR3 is TGTGCCAGCAGTGACTCGTCAGGAGAGGGTACCGGGGAGCTGTTTTTT.

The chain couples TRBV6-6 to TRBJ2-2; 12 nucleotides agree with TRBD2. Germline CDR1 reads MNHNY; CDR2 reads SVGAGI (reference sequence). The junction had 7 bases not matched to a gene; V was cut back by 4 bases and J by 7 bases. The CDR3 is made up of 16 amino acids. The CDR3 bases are TGTGCCAGCAGTTCCCCTAGCGGGAGGGCCGGCGGGGAGCTGTTTTTT. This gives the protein CASSSPSGRAGGELFF.

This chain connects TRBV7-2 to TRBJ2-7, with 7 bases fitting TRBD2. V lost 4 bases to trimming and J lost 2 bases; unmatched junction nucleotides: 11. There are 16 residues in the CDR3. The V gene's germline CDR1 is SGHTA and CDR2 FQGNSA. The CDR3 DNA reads TGTGCCAGCAGCTCCGGCTATGCGGGAGATCCCTACGAGCAGTACTTC. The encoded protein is CASSSGYAGDPYEQYF. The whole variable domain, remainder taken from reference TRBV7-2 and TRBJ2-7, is GAGVSQSPSNKVTEKGKDVELRCDPISGHTALYWYRQSLGQGLEFLIYFQGNSAPDKSGLPSDRFSAERTGGSVSTLTIQRTQQEDSAVYLCASSSGYAGDPYEQYFGPGTRLTVT.

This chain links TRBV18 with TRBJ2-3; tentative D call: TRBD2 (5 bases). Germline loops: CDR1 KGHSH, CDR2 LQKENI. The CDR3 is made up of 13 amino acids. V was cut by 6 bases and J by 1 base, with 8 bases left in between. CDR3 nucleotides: TGTGCCAGCTCGGAGGTCGGCACAGATACGCAGTATTTT. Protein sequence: CASSEVGTDTQYF.

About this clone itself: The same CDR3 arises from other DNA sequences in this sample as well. The CDR3 region is CASRSGNQETQYF. The DNA for the CDR3 is TGTGCCAGCAGATCAGGGAATCAAGAGACCCAGTACTTC. The rearrangement uses TRBV27 and TRBJ2-5; perhaps TRBD1 as D (5 bases). Trimming pared 6 bases from V and 2 bases from J, leaving 10 bases between. The germline V gene has CDR1 MNHEY and CDR2 SMNVEV (reference sequence). There are 13 residues in the CDR3.

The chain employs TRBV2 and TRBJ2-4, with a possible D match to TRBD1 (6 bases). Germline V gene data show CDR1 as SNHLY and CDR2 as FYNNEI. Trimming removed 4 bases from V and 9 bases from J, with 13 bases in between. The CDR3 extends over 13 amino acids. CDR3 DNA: TGTGCCAGCAGTGCCCAGGGGTTTGGCATTCAGTACTTC. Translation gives CASSAQGFGIQYF.

The CDR3 DNA reads TGTGCCAGCAGTTACAGGGGTGGCTACACCTTC. Amino acids: CASSYRGGYTF. The chain has TRBV28 and TRBJ1-2; 7 bases are a match to TRBD1. This CDR3 has 11 residues. The germline CDR1 and CDR2 sequences are MDHEN and SYDVKM. Trimming at V came to 4 bases and at J to 7 bases, leaving 0 bases not matched to a gene.

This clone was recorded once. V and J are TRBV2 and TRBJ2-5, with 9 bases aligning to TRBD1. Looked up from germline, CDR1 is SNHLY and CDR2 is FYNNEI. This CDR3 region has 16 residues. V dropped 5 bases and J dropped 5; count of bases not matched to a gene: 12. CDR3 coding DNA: TGTGCCAGCAGTAAAACGCGGGACAGGGCATCGGAGACCCAGTACTTC. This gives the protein CASSKTRDRASETQYF.

The CDR3 here is CASQALSYEQYF. CDR3 in DNA: TGTGCCAGCCAGGCCCTCTCCTACGAGCAGTACTTC. This sequence joins TRBV28 and TRBJ2-7; D gene uncertain. CDR3 length: 12 residues. Deletions cut 8 bases from V and 0 bases from J, with 8 bases between. Germline assignment: CDR1 MDHEN and CDR2 SYDVKM.